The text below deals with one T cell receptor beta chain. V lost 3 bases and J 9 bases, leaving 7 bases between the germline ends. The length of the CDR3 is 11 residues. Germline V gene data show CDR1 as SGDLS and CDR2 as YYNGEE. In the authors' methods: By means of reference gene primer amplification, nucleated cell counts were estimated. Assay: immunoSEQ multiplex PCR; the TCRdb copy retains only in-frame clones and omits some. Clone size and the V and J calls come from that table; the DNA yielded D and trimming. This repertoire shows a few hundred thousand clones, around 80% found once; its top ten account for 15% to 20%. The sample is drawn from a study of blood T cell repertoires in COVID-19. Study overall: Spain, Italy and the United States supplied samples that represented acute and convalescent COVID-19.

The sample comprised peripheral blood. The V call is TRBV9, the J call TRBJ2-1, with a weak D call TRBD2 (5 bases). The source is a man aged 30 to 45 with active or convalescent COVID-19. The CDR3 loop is CASSDRGEQFF. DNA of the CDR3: TGTGCCAGCAGCGATCGGGGTGAGCAGTTCTTC. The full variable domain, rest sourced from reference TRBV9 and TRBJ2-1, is DSGVTQTPKHLITATGQRVTLRCSPRSGDLSVYWYQQSLDQGLQFLIQYYNGEERAKGNILERFSAQQFPDLHSELNLSSLELGDSALYFCASSDRGEQFFGPGTRLTVL.